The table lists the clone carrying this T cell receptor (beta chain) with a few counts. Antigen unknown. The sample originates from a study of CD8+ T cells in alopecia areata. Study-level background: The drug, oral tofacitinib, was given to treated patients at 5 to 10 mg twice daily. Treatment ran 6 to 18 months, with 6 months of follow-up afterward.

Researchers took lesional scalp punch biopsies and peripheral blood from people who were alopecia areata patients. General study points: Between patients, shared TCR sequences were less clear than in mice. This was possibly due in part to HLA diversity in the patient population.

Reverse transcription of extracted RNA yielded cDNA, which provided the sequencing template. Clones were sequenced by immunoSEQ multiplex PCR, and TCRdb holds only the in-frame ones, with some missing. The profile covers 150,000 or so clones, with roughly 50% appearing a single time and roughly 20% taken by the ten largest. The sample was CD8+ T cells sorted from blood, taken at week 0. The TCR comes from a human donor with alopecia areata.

This chain's CDR3 is CASSPKTGSTYNEQFF. CDR3 sequence (DNA): TGTGCCAGCAGCCCAAAGACAGGGAGTACTTACAATGAGCAGTTCTTC. V gene TRBV7-9 combines with J gene TRBJ2-1; 7 bases are a match to TRBD1. Germline loops: CDR1 SEHNR, CDR2 FQNEAQ (reference sequence). This CDR3 spans 16 amino acids. V was pared by 5 bases and J by 4 bases, with 11 bases of the junction left unmatched.